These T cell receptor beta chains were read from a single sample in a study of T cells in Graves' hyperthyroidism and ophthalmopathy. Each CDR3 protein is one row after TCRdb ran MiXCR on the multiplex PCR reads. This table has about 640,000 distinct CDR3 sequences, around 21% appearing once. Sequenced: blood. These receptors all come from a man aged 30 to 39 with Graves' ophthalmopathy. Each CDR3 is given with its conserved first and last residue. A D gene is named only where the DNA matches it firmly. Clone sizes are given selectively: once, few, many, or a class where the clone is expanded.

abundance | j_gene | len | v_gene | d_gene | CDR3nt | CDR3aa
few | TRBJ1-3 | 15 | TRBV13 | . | TGTGCCAGCAGCTTGCGGGGGGCGTCGGGAAACACCATATATTTT | CASSLRGASGNTIYF
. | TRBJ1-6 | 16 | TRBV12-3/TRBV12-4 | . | TGTGCCAGCAGTAGCCGTGGGTGGGGATATAATTCACCCCTCCACTTT | CASSSRGWGYNSPLHF
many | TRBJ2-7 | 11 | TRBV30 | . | TGTGCCTGGATTCAAGGGTACGAGCAGTACTTC | CAWIQGYEQYF
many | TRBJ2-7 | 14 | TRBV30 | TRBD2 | TGTGCCTGGGGAGCGGGGGCAGGGAATGACGAGCAGTACTTC | CAWGAGAGNDEQYF
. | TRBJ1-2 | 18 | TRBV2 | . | TGTGCCAGCAGTGAAGCGTCGACAGCAGTGAGGCCGTACTATGGCTACACCTTC | CASSEASTAVRPYYGYTF
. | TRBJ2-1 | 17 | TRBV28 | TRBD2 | TGTGCCAGCAGTTACTCCACTAGCGGGGTTTACTACAATGAGCAGTTCTTC | CASSYSTSGVYYNEQFF
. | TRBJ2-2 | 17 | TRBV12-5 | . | TGTGCTAGTGGTTCGTATCTCGGCGCGACGAACACCGGGGAGCTGTTTTTT | CASGSYLGATNTGELFF
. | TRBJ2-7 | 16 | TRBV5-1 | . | TGCGCCAGCAGACTAAAACCGCCCGGACGAGCCTACGAGCAGTACTTC | CASRLKPPGRAYEQYF
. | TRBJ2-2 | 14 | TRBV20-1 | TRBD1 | TGCAGTGCTCGATACAGGGGGCGCACCGGGGAGCTGTTTTTT | CSARYRGRTGELFF
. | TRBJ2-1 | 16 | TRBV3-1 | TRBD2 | TGTGCCAGCAGCCAAACGGGACTAGCGGAGTACAATGAGCAGTTCTTC | CASSQTGLAEYNEQFF
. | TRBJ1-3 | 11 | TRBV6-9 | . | TGTGCCAGCAGTAATGGAAACACCATATATTTT | CASSNGNTIYF
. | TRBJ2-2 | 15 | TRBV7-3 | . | TGTGCCAGCAGGGCCGGGGCGGCCAACACCGGGGAGCTGTTTTTT | CASRAGAANTGELFF
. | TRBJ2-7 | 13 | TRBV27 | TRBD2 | TGTGCCAGCAGCCCCGGACTAGCAAGAGAGCAGTACTTC | CASSPGLAREQYF
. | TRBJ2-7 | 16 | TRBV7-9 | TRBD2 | TGTGCCAGCAGCTTAGGGGCTAGCGGGCATACCTACGAGCAGTACTTC | CASSLGASGHTYEQYF
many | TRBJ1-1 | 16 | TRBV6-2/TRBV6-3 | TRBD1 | TGTGCCAGCAGTCCAGCCATGACAGGGAAAGTCACTGAAGCTTTCTTT | CASSPAMTGKVTEAFF
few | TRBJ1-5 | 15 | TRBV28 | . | TGTGCCAGCAGTCCTCCATCCAGGGGCGGGCAGCCCCAGCATTTT | CASSPPSRGGQPQHF
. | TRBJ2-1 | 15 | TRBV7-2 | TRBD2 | TGTGCCAGCAGCCTCAGCGGGAGGTTTGGGAATGAGCAGTTCTTC | CASSLSGRFGNEQFF
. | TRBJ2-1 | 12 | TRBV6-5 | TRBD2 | TGTGCCAGCAGTTACTCGGGAGGGCCTCTGTTCTTC | CASSYSGGPLFF
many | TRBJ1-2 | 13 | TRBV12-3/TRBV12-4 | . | TGTGCCAGCAGGAGGACCCTCGGGTATGGCTACACCTTC | CASRRTLGYGYTF
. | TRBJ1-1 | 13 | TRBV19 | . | TGTGCCAGTACAGTAGGCAGGTTGACTGAAGCTTTCTTT | CASTVGRLTEAFF
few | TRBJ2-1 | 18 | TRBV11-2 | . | TGTGCCAGCAGCTTAAGGGGCATCAGGAGCTTTATATACAATGAGCAGTTCTTC | CASSLRGIRSFIYNEQFF
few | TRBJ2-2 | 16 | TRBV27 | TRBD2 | TGTGCCAGCAGTAAGGGACTAGGGACGAACACCGGGGAGCTGTTTTTT | CASSKGLGTNTGELFF
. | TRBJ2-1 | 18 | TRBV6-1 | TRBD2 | TGTGCCAGCAGTGAAGGAAGTTTGGGGGACTACTACTACAATGAGCAGTTCTTC | CASSEGSLGDYYYNEQFF
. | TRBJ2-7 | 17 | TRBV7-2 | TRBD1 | TGTGCCAGCAGCCCTACTTTCCGGGACAGGGGGGTCCTGGAGCAGTACTTC | CASSPTFRDRGVLEQYF
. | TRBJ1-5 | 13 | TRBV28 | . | TGTGCCAGCAGTTTGTCGGGGAGTCAGCCCCAGCATTTT | CASSLSGSQPQHF
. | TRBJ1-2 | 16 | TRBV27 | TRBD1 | TGTGCCAGCAGTCAAACGGGACAGGGGTTTTATGAGGGCTACACCTTC | CASSQTGQGFYEGYTF
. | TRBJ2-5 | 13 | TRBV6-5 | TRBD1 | TGTGCCAGCAGTTATGACAGGGGGAAGACCCAGTACTTC | CASSYDRGKTQYF
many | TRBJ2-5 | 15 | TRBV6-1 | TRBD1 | TGTGCCAGCAGTTCCCGACAGGGCTCCCAAGAGACCCAGTACTTC | CASSSRQGSQETQYF
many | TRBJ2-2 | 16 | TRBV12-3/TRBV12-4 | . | TGTGCCAGCACCCCTGTTAAGACGGGCAGCACGGGGGAGCTGTTTTTT | CASTPVKTGSTGELFF
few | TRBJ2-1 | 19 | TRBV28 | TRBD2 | TGTGCCAGCAGCCGGGGGGGACTAGCGGGAGAGGCCTCCTACAATGAGCAGTTCTTC | CASSRGGLAGEASYNEQFF
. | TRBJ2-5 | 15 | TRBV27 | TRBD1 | TGTGCCAGCGGACCTTTAGGACAGGGGATGTGGACCCAGTACTTC | CASGPLGQGMWTQYF
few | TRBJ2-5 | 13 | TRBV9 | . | TGTGCCAGCAGCCCGCGACAGGAAGAGACCCAGTACTTC | CASSPRQEETQYF
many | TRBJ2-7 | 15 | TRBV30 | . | TGTGCCTGGAGTGTACTAAGGGGCGTCTCCTACGAGCAGTACTTC | CAWSVLRGVSYEQYF
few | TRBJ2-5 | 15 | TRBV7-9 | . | TGTGCCAGCAGCTTTGGGGGGATCGAAGAAAGCACCCAGTACTTC | CASSFGGIEESTQYF
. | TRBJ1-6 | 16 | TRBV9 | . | TGTGCCAGCAGCCCTACGCAGGGTTTCTATAATTCACCCCTCCACTTT | CASSPTQGFYNSPLHF
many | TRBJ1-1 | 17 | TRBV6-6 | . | TGTGCCAGCAGTTACTCGGGGGAATGGGGGGGGAACACTGAAGCTTTCTTT | CASSYSGEWGGNTEAFF
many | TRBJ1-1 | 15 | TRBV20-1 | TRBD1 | TGCAGTGCTAGAAAGACAGGGCCTCGGGACACTGAAGCTTTCTTT | CSARKTGPRDTEAFF
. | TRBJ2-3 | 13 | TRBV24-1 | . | TGTGCCACCAACAGGGCAGGCGGAGATACGCAGTATTTT | CATNRAGGDTQYF
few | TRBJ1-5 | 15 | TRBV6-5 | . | TGTGCCAGCAGTTACTTTGGGGTGAGCAATCAGCCCCAGCATTTT | CASSYFGVSNQPQHF
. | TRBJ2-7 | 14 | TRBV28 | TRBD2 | TGTGCCAGCATCCCGAGGCGGGAGTTTTACGAGCAGTACTTC | CASIPRREFYEQYF
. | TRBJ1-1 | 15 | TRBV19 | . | TGTGCCAGTAGTACAGCGCAGAGCATGAACACTGAAGCTTTCTTT | CASSTAQSMNTEAFF
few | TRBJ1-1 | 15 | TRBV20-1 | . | TGCAGTGCTTCGGACCCCGACGGGTGGAACACTGAAGCTTTCTTT | CSASDPDGWNTEAFF
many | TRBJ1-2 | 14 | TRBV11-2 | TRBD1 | TGTGCCAGCAGCCCGGGACAGGTCGCTTATGGCTACACCTTC | CASSPGQVAYGYTF
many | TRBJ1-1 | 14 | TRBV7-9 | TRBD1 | TGTGCCAGCAGCTTAGCGCAGGGGGCCACTGAAGCTTTCTTT | CASSLAQGATEAFF
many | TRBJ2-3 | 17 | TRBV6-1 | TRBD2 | TGTGCCAGCAGCCCAGGACTAGCGGGAGGGCCGACAGATACGCAGTATTTT | CASSPGLAGGPTDTQYF
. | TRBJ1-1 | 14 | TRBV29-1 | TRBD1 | TGCAGCTCCCGGACAGGGGGCTTGACCACTGAAGCTTTCTTT | CSSRTGGLTTEAFF
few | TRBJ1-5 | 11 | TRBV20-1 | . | TGCAGTGCCCGGGGGAGTGAGCCCCAGCATTTT | CSARGSEPQHF
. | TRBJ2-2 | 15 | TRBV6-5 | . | TGTGCCAGCAGTGACTCGCCGGGAACTACCGGGGAGCTGTTTTTT | CASSDSPGTTGELFF
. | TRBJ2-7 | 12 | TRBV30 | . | TGTGCCTGGAGGAGGGACTCCTACGAGCAGTACTTC | CAWRRDSYEQYF
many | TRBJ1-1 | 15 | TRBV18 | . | TGTGCCAGCTCACCACAACCAATGATGAACACTGAAGCTTTCTTT | CASSPQPMMNTEAFF
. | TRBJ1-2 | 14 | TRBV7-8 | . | TGTGCCAGCAGCCCGAACCGACAGGCGGGTGGCTACACCTTC | CASSPNRQAGGYTF